The sequence of this TCR beta chain was determined in a study of T cell repertoires in cytomegalovirus infection. This clonotype has only a few counts. From the reads, TCRdb called clonotypes with MiXCR, one entry per CDR3 protein. The data contain roughly 300,000 distinct CDR3 sequences, over 7.5% of them singletons. This sequence originates from a human donor in good health (CMV status not recorded). Some clones in this sample may be carry-over from other donors' samples. Specimen: PBMCs.

The CDR3 protein is CAWNFGGLARAFF. The CDR3 DNA sequence: TGTGCCTGGAACTTCGGAGGTTTGGCACGAGCTTTCTTT. The rearrangement joins TRBV30 to TRBJ1-1; unclear D gene. The CDR3 runs to 13 residues. The germline CDR1 and CDR2 sequences are GTSNPN and SVGIG (reference sequence). V dropped 4 bases and J dropped 10 bases, with 19 bases sitting between them.